Sequencing of this T cell receptor (beta chain) was carried out in a study of read filtering for tumor transcriptome and immune sequencing. Regarding the study as a whole: Without single-read clonotypes, shared clonotype proportions correlated more between IR-seq and RNA-seq. The sorted CD138-negative fraction was a mixed bone marrow immune population, not purified T cells.

Sampling of bone marrow took place during active disease in every patient. From approximately 430 ng of RNA, a library with molecular barcoded alpha/delta and beta/gamma adaptors was made. From the reads, TCRdb called clonotypes with MiXCR, one entry per CDR3 protein. The table includes some 120,000 distinct CDR3 sequences, 13% detected once. On this clonotype: Its matching antigen is unknown.

Per germline, CDR1 MNHEY and CDR2 SVGEGT. The V end lost 4 bases, the J end lost 4 bases, and 13 bases lay between the germline ends. The CDR3 extends over 15 amino acids. The sequenced material came from a population of CD138-negative cells sorted from bone marrow. The clonotype originates from a donor aged 40 or older with multiple myeloma. The rearrangement joins TRBV6-2 or TRBV6-3 to TRBJ2-2; either TRBD1 or TRBD2 may supply D (5 bases each). Written as DNA, the CDR3 is TGTGCCAGCAGTTCCGGGACGGAGGTCACCGGGGAGCTGTTTTTT. Translation gives CASSSGTEVTGELFF.